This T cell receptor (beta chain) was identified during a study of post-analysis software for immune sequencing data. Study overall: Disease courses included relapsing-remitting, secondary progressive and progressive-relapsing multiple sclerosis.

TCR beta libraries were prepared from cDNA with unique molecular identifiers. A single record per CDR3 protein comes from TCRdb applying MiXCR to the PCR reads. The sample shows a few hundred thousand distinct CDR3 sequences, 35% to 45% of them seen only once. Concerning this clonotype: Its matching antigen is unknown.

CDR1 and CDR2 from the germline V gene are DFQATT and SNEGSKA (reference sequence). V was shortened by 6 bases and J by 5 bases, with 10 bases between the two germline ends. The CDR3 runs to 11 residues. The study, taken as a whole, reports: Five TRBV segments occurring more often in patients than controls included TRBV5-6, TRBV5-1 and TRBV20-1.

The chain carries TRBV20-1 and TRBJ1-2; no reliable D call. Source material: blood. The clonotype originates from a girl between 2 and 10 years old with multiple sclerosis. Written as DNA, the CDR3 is TGCAGTGCCCTTGGGTTTTATGGCTACACCTTC. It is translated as CSALGFYGYTF.